These 20 T cell receptor beta chains were sequenced from one sample in a study of T cells in tumors after PD-1 blockade. This table comes from immunoSEQ multiplex PCR, and its TCRdb copy is limited to in-frame clones, with some not included. The sample lists under 75,000 clones; 74% were seen once. The sample consisted of PBMCs, taken after anti-PD-1 treatment. The receptor set was obtained from a human donor with basal cell carcinoma.

The chain uses TRBV30 and TRBJ2-3; TRBD1 matches 8 bases. The CDR3 runs 16 residues. Germline V gives CDR1 GTSNPN, CDR2 SVGIG (reference sequence). Here the CDR3 reads CAADRDVWTGTDTQYF. CDR3 coding DNA: TGTGCGGCGGACAGGGATGTCTGGACTGGCACAGATACGCAGTATTTT.

This chain links TRBV6-4 with TRBJ2-1, with D possibly matching TRBD2 (6 bases). CDR1 is MRHNA and CDR2 is SNTAGT in the germline V gene. The CDR3 has 14 residues. Trimming cost V 0 bases and J 4 bases, with 7 bases left between them. The CDR3: CASSDSGGYNEQFF. CDR3 nucleotide sequence: TGTGCCAGCAGTGACTCGGGGGGTTACAATGAGCAGTTCTTC.

The chain carries TRBV18 and TRBJ2-3, with 9 bases identical to TRBD1. There are 14 residues in the CDR3. V dropped 8 bases and J dropped 3; count of bases not matched to a gene: 6. Per germline, CDR1 KGHSH and CDR2 LQKENI. CDR3 coding DNA: TGTGCCAGCACAAAGGGACAGGGAACAGATACGCAGTATTTT. This sequence encodes CASTKGQGTDTQYF.

This clone was recorded a few times. The rearrangement joins TRBV2 to TRBJ2-7, with D perhaps given as TRBD1 or TRBD2 (5 bases each). V was trimmed by 6 bases and J by 13 bases, leaving 16 bases between them. The germline V gene has CDR1 SNHLY and CDR2 FYNNEI. CDR3 length: 11 residues. The CDR3 loop reads CASRAGTHPYF. In DNA form, the CDR3 reads TGTGCCAGCAGAGCCGGGACCCATCCCTACTTC.

This chain joins TRBV5-1 and TRBJ1-1, with a weak D call TRBD1 (6 bases). In germline, CDR1 is SGHRS, CDR2 YFSETQ. This CDR3 spans 15 amino acids. The ends were cut back, 5 bases at V and 4 bases at J, with 18 bases in the middle. The CDR3 DNA reads TGCGCCAGCAGGCGCGACAGGACCGTGGGCACTGAAGCTTTCTTT. Protein sequence: CASRRDRTVGTEAFF.

This sequence joins TRBV7-2 and TRBJ1-1; D remains unclear. Between the trimmed V and J ends, which lost 2 bases and 3 bases, there was a span of 10 bases. CDR3 length: 14 residues. The germline V gene encodes CDR1 SGHTA and CDR2 FQGNSA. CDR3 nucleotides: TGTGCCAGCAGCTTATTAGACGGCTACACTGAAGCTTTCTTT. As protein: CASSLLDGYTEAFF.

This chain uses TRBV19 with TRBJ1-1; maybe TRBD1 (6 bases). This CDR3 contains 13 residues. The V end lost 6 bases, the J end lost 6 bases, and 14 bases lay between the germline ends. The germline V gene encodes CDR1 LNHDA and CDR2 SQIVND (reference sequence). The DNA for the CDR3 is TGTGCCAGTAGCACGGGAGGGGGATCTGAAGCTTTCTTT. Translated, it gives CASSTGGGSEAFF.

The sample holds one count of this clone. The chain uses TRBV4-1 and TRBJ1-6; the D is unclear. CDR1 and CDR2 (germline): MGHRA, YSYEKL. This CDR3 comprises 16 residues. The ends were cut back, 0 bases at V and 3 bases at J, with 9 bases in the middle. The CDR3 nucleotides are TGCGCCAGCAGCCAAGAGCCCGAACTCTATAATTCACCCCTCCACTTT. Translated: CASSQEPELYNSPLHF.

This chain joins TRBV2 and TRBJ1-1; no clear D. The V and J ends lost 1 base and 1 base respectively, with 16 bases between them. Germline V gene data show CDR1 as SNHLY and CDR2 as FYNNEI. This CDR3 is built from 17 residues. The CDR3 is CASSEDGRAGGNTEAFF. DNA for the CDR3: TGTGCCAGCAGTGAAGATGGTAGGGCCGGCGGGAACACTGAAGCTTTCTTT.

The chain links TRBV6-5 to TRBJ1-2; 11 positions match TRBD1. The CDR3 is made up of 14 amino acids. The ends lost 2 bases at V and 7 bases at J; junction bases unmatched: 3. The germline gives CDR1 MNHEY, CDR2 SVGAGI. CDR3 bases: TGTGCCAGCAGTTACGGGGACAGGGGGGTTGGCTACACCTTC. It encodes CASSYGDRGVGYTF.

This clone was counted a few times. The CDR3 protein is CATSRDITSYEQYF. CDR3 sequence (DNA): TGTGCCACCAGCAGAGATATAACCTCCTACGAGCAGTACTTC. J is TRBJ2-7 and V is TRBV15; no reliable D call. The CDR3 is 14 residues long. Trimming took off 0 bases at V and 0 bases at J, with 6 bases between the two ends. From germline, CDR1 is LNHNV and CDR2 YYDKDF (reference sequence).

J is TRBJ2-1 and V is TRBV27; 11 positions agree with TRBD2. This CDR3 region has 15 residues. Germline-derived CDR1 and CDR2 are MNHEY and SMNVEV (reference sequence). V dropped 5 bases and J dropped 6; count of bases not matched to a gene: 6. DNA for the CDR3: TGTGCCAGCAGTCCACTAGCGGGGGCAGGCAATGAGCAGTTCTTC. Amino acid sequence: CASSPLAGAGNEQFF.

This clone was observed a few times. CDR3 protein: CASSPETGFTEAFF. The CDR3 DNA sequence: TGTGCCAGCAGCCCAGAGACAGGGTTCACTGAAGCTTTCTTT. The gene calls are TRBV16 and TRBJ1-1, with 7 bases aligning to TRBD1. The junction had 6 bases not matched to a gene; V was cut back by 4 bases and J by 4 bases. The CDR3 is 14 residues long. Germline V gene sequence: CDR1 KGHSY, CDR2 FQNENV.

The chain is built from TRBV19 and TRBJ2-3; a possible D gene is TRBD1 (5 bases). Between the trimmed V and J ends, which lost 2 bases and 6 bases, there was a span of 9 bases. The CDR3 has 13 amino acids. Germline V gene lookup returns CDR1 LNHDA and CDR2 SQIVND (reference sequence). CDR3 sequence: CASSIQGVDTQYF. The CDR3 DNA reads TGTGCCAGTAGTATACAAGGGGTGGATACGCAGTATTTT.

V usage is TRBV7-6 and J usage is TRBJ1-6; D remains ambiguous. V was trimmed by 6 bases and J by 4 bases, leaving 7 bases between them. This CDR3 is built from 13 residues. Germline assignment: CDR1 SGHVS and CDR2 FNYEAQ. The CDR3 spells CASRMEYNSPLHF. The DNA of the CDR3 is TGTGCCAGCAGAATGGAGTATAATTCACCCCTCCACTTT.

The chain combines TRBV3-1 (or the pseudogene TRBV3-2) with TRBJ2-1; TRBD2 aligns across 11 bases. V was pared by 4 bases and J by 1 base, with 6 bases of the junction left unmatched. CDR1 LGHDT and CDR2 YNNKEL come from the germline V gene (reference sequence). This CDR3 region has 17 residues. The CDR3 here is CASSRGLAGGSYNEQFF. The CDR3, as DNA: TGTGCCAGCAGCCGGGGATTAGCGGGGGGGTCCTACAATGAGCAGTTCTTC.

This clone appeared a few times. The chain employs TRBV2 and TRBJ2-5; 8 bases agree with TRBD2. The CDR3 runs to 15 residues. The germline gives CDR1 SNHLY, CDR2 FYNNEI. Trimming removed 9 bases from V and 4 bases from J; junction bases left unmatched: 13. The CDR3 sequence: CARHGGAVGRETQYF. CDR3 in DNA: TGTGCCAGGCACGGGGGGGCAGTAGGAAGAGAGACCCAGTACTTC.

V and J are TRBV19 and TRBJ1-1, with D perhaps TRBD1 (5 bases). This CDR3 contains 13 residues. The germline gives CDR1 LNHDA, CDR2 SQIVND (reference sequence). V lost 8 bases and J lost 1, with 11 bases in between. CDR3 in DNA: TGTGCCAGTGTCCGGGACGGGAACACTGAAGCTTTCTTT. It specifies CASVRDGNTEAFF. Using reference TRBV19 and TRBJ1-1 for the parts outside the CDR3, the full variable domain is DGGITQSPKYLFRKEGQNVTLSCEQNLNHDAMYWYRQDPGQGLRLIYYSQIVNDFQKGDIAEGYSVSREKKESFPLTVTSAQKNPTAFYLCASVRDGNTEAFFGQGTRLTVV.

The chain joins TRBV19 to TRBJ1-2, with unresolved D. Germline CDR1 reads LNHDA; CDR2 reads SQIVND (reference sequence). The length of the CDR3 is 12 residues. Trimming took 8 bases from V and 7 from J, leaving 14 bases between them. This chain's CDR3 is CASSTIQSGYTF. The CDR3 DNA is TGTGCCAGTTCGACAATCCAGAGTGGCTACACCTTC.

The V gene is TRBV5-1, the J gene TRBJ1-1, with D unresolved. The germline V gene encodes CDR1 SGHRS and CDR2 YFSETQ. V shed 4 bases and J shed 3 bases, with 13 bases lying between them. The CDR3 contains 14 residues. The DNA for the CDR3 is TGCGCCAGCAGCCTGGGAACCCGGGACACTGAAGCTTTCTTT. Amino acids: CASSLGTRDTEAFF.